This T cell receptor beta chain was recorded in a study of OX40 agonist ivuxolimab in advanced cancers. Concerning the study at large: The costimulatory receptor OX40 (CD134) was targeted by ivuxolimab, a fully human IgG2 agonistic monoclonal antibody. Intravenous ivuxolimab was administered to patients every 2 weeks at six dose levels: 0.01, 0.1, 0.3, 1.5, 3 and 10 mg/kg. Among the roughly 50 dose-escalation patients, about 19 had hepatocellular carcinoma, roughly 15 melanoma, 9 renal cell carcinoma and 9 head and neck cancer. In the dose-escalation cohort, around four fifths of patients were male, and the mean age was 60 years with a range of roughly 20 to 85. Prior anti-PD-1, anti-PD-L1 or anti-CTLA-4 therapy was permitted, and checkpoint inhibitors had been received by around 40% of dose-escalation patients. Partial responses occurred in three dose-escalation patients, of whom one had hepatocellular carcinoma and two had cutaneous melanoma. Peripheral TCRbeta sequencing was intended to test whether TCR sequence diversity was altered and clonal T-cell expansion was caused by ivuxolimab. The monotherapy dose-escalation portion (N ≈ 50 patients) of the phase I ivuxolimab trial is reported in the paper.

Genomic DNA was extracted from sorted cells for sequencing of the TCRbeta CDR3 region. The immunoSEQ Assay was used for sequencing of TCRbeta CDR3 regions. TCRdb holds this immuneACCESS table with in-frame rearrangements only. Some clones are missing; in checked studies, unresolved V genes explain under half, and the rest has no known cause. The sample includes around 70,000 clones, with nearly 90% observed a single time. Clones ranked in the top ten supply about an eighth of the sample. As encoded in the germline V gene (reference sequence), CDR1 is LNHDA while CDR2 is SQIVND. Including the terminal cysteine and phenylalanine, the CDR3 comprises 15 residues. Kept here is only the CDR3 DNA, which spans 45 bases and is read in frame from base 1. V is trimmed back by 7 bases and J by 4 bases, and the junction contains 11 bases that no gene match accounts for. The trial excluded patients who had a history of autoimmune disease or were on systemic immunosuppression. Peripheral blood for TCR sequencing was collected from all dose cohorts at baseline, on cycle 4 day 1, and on cycle 7 day 1. Samples came from an open-label, multicenter, first-in-human phase I dose-escalation trial of ivuxolimab. Adults with locally advanced or metastatic melanoma, renal cell carcinoma, hepatocellular carcinoma or head and neck squamous cell carcinoma were enrolled in the trial. CD4+ and CD8+ T cells were sorted separately from peripheral blood before TCR sequencing.

As to this clone: Its antigen is not yet known. Per-nucleotide qualities are absent, and no much larger clonotype sits a single base away.

Summary of the overall study and its limitations: Clonal expansion of both CD4+ and CD8+ blood T cells was observed from baseline to week 6 at doses 0.1 to 3.0 mg/kg. The antigen specificity of the clonally expanded peripheral T cells was not determined. After ivuxolimab, expanded clones were on average more numerous among CD8+ T cells than among CD4+ T cells. In the 0.1-3.0 mg/kg groups, partial responders were among the patients with the lowest normalized peripheral clonal expansion, particularly in CD8+ T cells. Low levels of normalized T-cell clonal expansion were also seen in some patients who did not respond.

This clonotype was sampled from an adult with an advanced solid tumor such as melanoma, head and neck, liver or kidney cancer. The rearranged chain carries TRBV19 and TRBJ2-3; 7 central nucleotides agree with TRBD2. Sample: CD4+ or CD8+ T cells sorted from blood, taken in a trial of the OX40 agonist ivuxolimab. The CDR3 region has the sequence CASKRLAASADTQYF. The sequenced DNA: TGTGCCAGTAAGAGACTAGCAGCGAGTGCAGATACGCAGTATTTT.